What follows describes a single T cell receptor beta chain. Its antigen is unknown. No clone much larger than this one lies a single base away; base qualities are absent. The sample's time point label, in plain terms: progressive disease on ibrutinib. For TCR beta library preparation, approximately 2 micrograms of genomic DNA were extracted from the cryopreserved PBMCs. High-throughput TCR beta sequencing was performed on longitudinal blood samples from CLL patients receiving ibrutinib monotherapy. Patients were enrolled in a phase 2 open-label single-center ibrutinib monotherapy trial. CDR1 and CDR2 were assigned from the germline V gene (reference sequence) as LNHDA and SQIVND. From its cysteine to its phenylalanine, the CDR3 spans 17 amino acids. This entry keeps only the CDR3 DNA: 51 bases, framed from base 1. V gives up 6 bases and J gives up 2 bases, and the segment between their germline ends measures 20 bases.

The data stem from a study of cytotoxic CD8 clonotypes in ibrutinib-treated CLL (dated by TCRdb to the early 2020s). Turning to the overall study: The cohort was composed of about 10 relapsed/refractory and around 15 treatment-naive patients; IGHV unmutated status was identified in 17 patients. All remission and progressive disease samples were collected while patients were still receiving ibrutinib. Partial responses were observed in 24 patients and complete responses in 2; after a median follow-up of around 68 months, remission was maintained in 15 or so patients and progression was observed in some 12. Response samples were obtained after a median of roughly 13 months of treatment, with a range of roughly 6 to 40 months. Of the 70 to 100 people in the trial, about 27 had longitudinal samples available. Cryopreserved peripheral blood mononuclear cells were collected before treatment, at response, and at either disease progression or sustained remission. An average of approximately 260,000 productive templates and some 99,000 productive rearrangements was obtained per sample. On the study overall, not on this receptor specifically: Sustained-remission and progressing patients did not have matched sampling times, and lymph node repertoires were not examined. Baseline clonality exceeded that of age-matched healthy donors and correlated strongly with circulating CD8+ T-cell counts. Public clonotypes were rare and either contracted or stayed stable during treatment, and the rise in clonality at ibrutinib response reflected the expansion of private clonotypes. Clonality increased at ibrutinib response, stayed stable in sustained remission, and fell back toward baseline at progression.

On a MiSeq, deep resolution sequencing aimed for a depth between 1 in 1 million and 1 in 200,000 T cells, with each clonotype covered about 9.9x on average. The immunoSEQ hsTCRB Kit was used to generate the TCR beta libraries. The study's processing was this. The data were analyzed with ImmunoSEQ Analyzer and ImmunoSEQ Data Assistant, and V, D and J gene assignments followed IMGT definitions. Clonality was computed as one minus normalized Shannon entropy of productive rearrangement frequencies, ranging from 0 to 1. Only overrepresented clonotypes making up at least 0.05% of the repertoire of each patient were included in the public clonotype analysis. Thirteen repertoires from age-matched healthy donors, obtained from immuneACCESS, served as clonality controls. The clones in this table, taken by TCRdb from immuneACCESS, are in-frame only. Not every clone is retained; where verified, under half of the shortfall comes from an unresolved V gene, and the cause of the rest is unknown. For V, J and clone size, that table is used; D and trimming come from the DNA. The sample table records 9,500 to 12,000 clones; about 81% of these occur just once. The ten largest make up approximately 24% of the sample.

The TCR comes from a human donor with chronic lymphocytic leukemia. This material consisted of PBMCs, taken at disease progression, from a patient treated with ibrutinib. Rearrangement joined TRBV19 to TRBJ1-5; too little of a D gene remains to name it. The CDR3 corresponds to CASRVGGAGNGNQPQHF. DNA sequence: TGTGCCAGTAGGGTAGGTGGTGCGGGAAATGGCAATCAGCCCCAGCATTTT.